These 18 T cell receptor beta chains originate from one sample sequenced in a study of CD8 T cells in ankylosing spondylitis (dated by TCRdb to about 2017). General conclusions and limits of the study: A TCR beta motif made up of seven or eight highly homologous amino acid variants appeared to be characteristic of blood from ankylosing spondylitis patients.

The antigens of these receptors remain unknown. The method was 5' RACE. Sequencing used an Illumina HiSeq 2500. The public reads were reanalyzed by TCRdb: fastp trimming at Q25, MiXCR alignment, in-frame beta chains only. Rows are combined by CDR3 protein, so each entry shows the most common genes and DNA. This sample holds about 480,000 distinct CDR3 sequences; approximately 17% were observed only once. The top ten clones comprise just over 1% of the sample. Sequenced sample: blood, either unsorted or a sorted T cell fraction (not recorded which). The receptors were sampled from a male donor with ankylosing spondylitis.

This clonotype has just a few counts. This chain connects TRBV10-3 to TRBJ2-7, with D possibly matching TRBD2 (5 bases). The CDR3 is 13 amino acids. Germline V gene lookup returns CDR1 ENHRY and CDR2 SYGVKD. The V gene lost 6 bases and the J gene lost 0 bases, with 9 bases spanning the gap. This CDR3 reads CAISPGNSYEQYF. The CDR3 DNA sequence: TGTGCCATCAGCCCGGGGAACTCCTACGAGCAGTACTTC.

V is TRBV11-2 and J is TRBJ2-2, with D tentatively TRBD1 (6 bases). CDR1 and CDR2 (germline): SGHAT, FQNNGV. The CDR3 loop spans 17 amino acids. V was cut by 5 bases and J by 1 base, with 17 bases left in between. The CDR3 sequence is CASSRRGQPGNTGELFF. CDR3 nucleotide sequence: TGTGCCAGCAGCCGTCGTGGACAGCCAGGGAACACCGGGGAGCTGTTTTTT.

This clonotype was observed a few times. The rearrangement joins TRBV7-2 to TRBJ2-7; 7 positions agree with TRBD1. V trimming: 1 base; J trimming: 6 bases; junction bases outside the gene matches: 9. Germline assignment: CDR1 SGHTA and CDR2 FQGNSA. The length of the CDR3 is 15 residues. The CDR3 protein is CASSLEPTGSIEQYF. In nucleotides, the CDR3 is TGTGCCAGCAGCTTAGAGCCGACAGGGTCGATCGAGCAGTACTTC.

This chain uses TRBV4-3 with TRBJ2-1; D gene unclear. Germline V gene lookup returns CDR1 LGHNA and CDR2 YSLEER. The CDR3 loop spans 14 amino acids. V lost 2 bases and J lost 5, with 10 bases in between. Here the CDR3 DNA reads TGCGCCAGCAGCCAATTAGGGAAGAACAATGAGCAGTTCTTC. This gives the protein CASSQLGKNNEQFF.

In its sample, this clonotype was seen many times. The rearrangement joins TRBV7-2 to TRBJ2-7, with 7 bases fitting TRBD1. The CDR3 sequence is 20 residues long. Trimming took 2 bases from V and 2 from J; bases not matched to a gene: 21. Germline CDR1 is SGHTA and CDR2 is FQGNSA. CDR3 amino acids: CASSLSSWPDRAPKTYEQYF. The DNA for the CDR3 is TGTGCCAGCAGCTTATCCTCTTGGCCCGACAGGGCCCCTAAGACCTACGAGCAGTACTTC.

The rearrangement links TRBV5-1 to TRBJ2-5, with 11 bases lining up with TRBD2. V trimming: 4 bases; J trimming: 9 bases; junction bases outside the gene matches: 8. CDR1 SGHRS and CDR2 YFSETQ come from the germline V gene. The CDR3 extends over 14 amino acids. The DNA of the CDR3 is TGCGCCAGCAGCCCCCTTACTAGCGGGAGTTCCCAGTACTTC. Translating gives CASSPLTSGSSQYF.

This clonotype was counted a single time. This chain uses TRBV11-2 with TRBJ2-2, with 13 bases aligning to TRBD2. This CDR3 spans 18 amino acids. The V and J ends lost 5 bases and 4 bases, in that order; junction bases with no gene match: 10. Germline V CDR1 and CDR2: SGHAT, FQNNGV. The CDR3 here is CASSRGLAGKGITGELFF. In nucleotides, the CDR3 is TGTGCCAGCAGCCGGGGACTAGCGGGAAAAGGTATCACCGGGGAGCTGTTTTTT.

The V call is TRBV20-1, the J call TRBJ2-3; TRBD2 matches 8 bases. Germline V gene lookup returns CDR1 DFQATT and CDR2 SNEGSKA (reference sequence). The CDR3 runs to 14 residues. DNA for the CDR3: TGCAGCCGAAACGGAGCGGGAGCGCAAGATACGCAGTATTTT. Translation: CSRNGAGAQDTQYF.

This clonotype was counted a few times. The CDR3: CASSPMGVETEAGYTF. CDR3 nucleotide sequence: TGCGCCAGCAGCCCTATGGGAGTTGAGACAGAGGCCGGCTACACCTTC. V usage is TRBV4-1 and J usage is TRBJ1-2; weak D call: TRBD1 (5 bases). The V end was cut by 4 bases, the J end by 8 bases, with 23 bases between. Germline assignment: CDR1 MGHRA and CDR2 YSYEKL. There are 16 residues in the CDR3.

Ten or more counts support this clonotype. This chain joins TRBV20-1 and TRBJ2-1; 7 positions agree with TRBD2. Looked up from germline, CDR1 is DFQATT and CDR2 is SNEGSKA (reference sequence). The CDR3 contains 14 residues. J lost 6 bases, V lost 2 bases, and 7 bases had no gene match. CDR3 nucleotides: TGCAGTGCTAGAATGGGCGGGAGAGGCAATGAGCAGTTCTTC. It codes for CSARMGGRGNEQFF.

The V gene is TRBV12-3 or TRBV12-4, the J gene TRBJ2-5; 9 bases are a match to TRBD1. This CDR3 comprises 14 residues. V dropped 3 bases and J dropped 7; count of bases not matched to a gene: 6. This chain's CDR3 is CASSFFDRGATQYF. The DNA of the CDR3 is TGTGCCAGCAGTTTTTTCGACAGGGGGGCGACCCAGTACTTC.

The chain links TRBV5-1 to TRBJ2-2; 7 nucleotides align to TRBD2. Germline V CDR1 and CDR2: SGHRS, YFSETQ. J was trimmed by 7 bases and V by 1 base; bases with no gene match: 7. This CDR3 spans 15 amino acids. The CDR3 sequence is CASSLTRERDGELFF. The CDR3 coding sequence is TGCGCCAGCAGCTTGACGCGCGAGCGGGACGGGGAGCTGTTTTTT. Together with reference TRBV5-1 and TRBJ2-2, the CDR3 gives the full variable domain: KAGVTQTPRYLIKTRGQQVTLSCSPISGHRSVSWYQQTPGQGLQFLFEYFSETQRNKGNFPGRFSGRQFSNSRSEMNVSTLELGDSALYLCASSLTRERDGELFFGEGSRLTVL.

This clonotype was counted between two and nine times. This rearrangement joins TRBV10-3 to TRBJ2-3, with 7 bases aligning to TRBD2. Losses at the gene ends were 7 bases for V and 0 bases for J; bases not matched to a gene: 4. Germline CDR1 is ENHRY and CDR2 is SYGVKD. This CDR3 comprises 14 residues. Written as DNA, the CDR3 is TGTGCCATCAAATTTAGCGGGAGCACAGATACGCAGTATTTT. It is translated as CAIKFSGSTDTQYF.

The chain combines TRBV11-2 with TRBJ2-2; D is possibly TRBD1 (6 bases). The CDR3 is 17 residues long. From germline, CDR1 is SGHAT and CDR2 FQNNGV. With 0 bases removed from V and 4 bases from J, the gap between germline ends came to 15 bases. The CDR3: CASSLEGAPRPTGELFF. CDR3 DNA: TGTGCCAGCAGCTTAGAGGGGGCCCCCCGGCCCACCGGGGAGCTGTTTTTT.

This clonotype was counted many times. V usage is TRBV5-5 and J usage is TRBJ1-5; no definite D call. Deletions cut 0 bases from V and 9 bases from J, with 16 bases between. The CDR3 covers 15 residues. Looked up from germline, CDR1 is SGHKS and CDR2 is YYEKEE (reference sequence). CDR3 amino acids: CASSLEGGLMRPQHF. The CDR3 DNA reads TGTGCCAGCAGCTTGGAAGGTGGCCTAATGCGGCCCCAGCATTTT.

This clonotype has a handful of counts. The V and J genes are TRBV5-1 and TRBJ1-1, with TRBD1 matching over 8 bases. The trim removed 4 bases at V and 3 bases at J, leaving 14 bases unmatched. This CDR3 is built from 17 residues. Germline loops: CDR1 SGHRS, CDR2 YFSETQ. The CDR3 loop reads CASSTGQGGSLYTEAFF. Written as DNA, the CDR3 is TGCGCCAGCAGCACTGGACAGGGAGGGTCTTTGTACACTGAAGCTTTCTTT.

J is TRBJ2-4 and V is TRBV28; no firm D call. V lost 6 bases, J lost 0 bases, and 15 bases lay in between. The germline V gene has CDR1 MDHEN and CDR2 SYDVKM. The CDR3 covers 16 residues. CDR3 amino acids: CASSPYGVVAKNIQYF. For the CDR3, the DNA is TGTGCCAGCAGCCCGTACGGCGTGGTAGCCAAAAACATTCAGTACTTC.

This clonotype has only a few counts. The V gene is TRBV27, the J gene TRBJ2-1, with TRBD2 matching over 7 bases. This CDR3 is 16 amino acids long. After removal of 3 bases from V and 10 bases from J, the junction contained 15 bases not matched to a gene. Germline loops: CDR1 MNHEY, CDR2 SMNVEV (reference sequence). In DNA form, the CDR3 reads TGTGCCAGCAGTTTCGGGATTGGTGGGGGGGGAAGCGAGCAGTTCTTC. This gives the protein CASSFGIGGGGSEQFF.